The 14 T cell receptor beta chains in this list originate from one sample, sequenced in a study of CD8+ T cells in alopecia areata. Extracted RNA was reverse transcribed, and the resulting cDNA served as sequencing template. The protocol was immunoSEQ multiplex PCR, while the TCRdb copy is restricted to in-frame clones and leaves out a portion. This table holds about 120,000 clones, 53% found once. Treatment meaning: oral pan-JAK inhibitor, 5-10 mg twice daily. The sequences come from CD4+ T cells sorted from blood, collected at week 4, from a patient treated with tofacitinib. The receptors come from a human donor with alopecia areata.

With respect to this clone: Other DNA sequences of this sample code for an identical CDR3. This rearrangement joins TRBV30 to TRBJ1-1; no clear D gene. There are 12 residues in the CDR3. Trimming pared 5 bases from V and 0 bases from J, leaving 7 bases between. Germline CDR1 is GTSNPN and CDR2 is SVGIG (reference sequence). The CDR3 spells CAWGRLNTEAFF. The CDR3 bases are TGTGCCTGGGGACGGTTGAACACTGAAGCTTTCTTT. Full variable domain (outside the CDR3, taken from reference TRBV30 and TRBJ1-1): SQTIHQWPATLVQPVGSPLSLECTVEGTSNPNLYWYRQAAGRGLQLLFYSVGIGQISSEVPQNLSASRPQDRQFILSSKKLLLSDSGFYLCAWGRLNTEAFFGQGTRLTVV.

V and J are TRBV11-2 and TRBJ1-2; D perhaps matches TRBD1 (6 bases). V was trimmed by 5 bases and J by 4 bases, leaving 17 bases between them. This CDR3 has 15 amino acids. Germline CDR1 SGHAT, CDR2 FQNNGV. CDR3 amino acids: CASSLSPGVGYGYTF. CDR3 DNA sequence: TGTGCCAGCAGCCTATCCCCAGGGGTGGGCTATGGCTACACCTTC. The full variable domain, in which reference TRBV11-2 and TRBJ1-2 provide the parts outside the CDR3, is EAGVAQSPRYKIIEKRQSVAFWCNPISGHATLYWYQQILGQGPKLLIQFQNNGVVDDSQLPKDRFSAERLKGVDSTLKIQPAKLEDSAVYLCASSLSPGVGYGYTFGSGTRLTVV.

The CDR3 DNA reads TGCGCCAGCAGCCAAATTAACCTAGCGGGGGTGTCAGATACGCAGTATTTT. Translated: CASSQINLAGVSDTQYF. The V and J genes are TRBV4-1 and TRBJ2-3; 10 nucleotides match TRBD2. Trimming at V came to 2 bases and at J to 4 bases, leaving 9 bases not matched to a gene. The CDR3 totals 17 residues. CDR1 and CDR2 (germline): MGHRA, YSYEKL.

The CDR3 here is CSVEGRDRGDTF. The CDR3 nucleotides read TGCAGCGTTGAAGGCCGGGACCGAGGGGACACCTTC. This chain links TRBV29-1 with TRBJ1-2, with D tentatively TRBD1 (5 bases). Trimming cost V 1 base and J 12 bases, with 15 bases left between them. The CDR3 spans 12 residues. Germline V gives CDR1 SQVTM, CDR2 ANQGSEA.

The rearrangement uses TRBV30 and TRBJ2-1; D is tentatively TRBD1 or TRBD2 (5 bases each). Germline CDR1 GTSNPN, CDR2 SVGIG (reference sequence). The V end lost 0 bases, the J end lost 8 bases, and 14 bases lay between the germline ends. The CDR3 is 14 residues long. The CDR3 sequence is CAWSVGVRSDEQFF. Written as DNA, the CDR3 is TGTGCCTGGAGTGTGGGGGTAAGGTCGGATGAGCAGTTCTTC.

Only one count was recorded for this clone. The rearrangement uses TRBV10-3 and TRBJ2-5, with 9 bases identical to TRBD2. The CDR3 is 13 amino acids. Losses at the gene ends were 5 bases for V and 2 bases for J; bases not matched to a gene: 0. Germline CDR1 and CDR2: ENHRY and SYGVKD. The CDR3 is CAISSGRQETQYF. CDR3 nucleotide sequence: TGTGCCATCAGTAGCGGGAGGCAAGAGACCCAGTACTTC.

The chain carries TRBV7-9 and TRBJ2-3; 7 nucleotides line up with TRBD2. After removal of 7 bases from V and 0 bases from J, the junction contained 7 bases not matched to a gene. In germline, CDR1 is SEHNR, CDR2 FQNEAQ (reference sequence). This CDR3 comprises 15 residues. The CDR3 here is CASTVAGTSTDTQYF. The CDR3 DNA follows: TGTGCCAGCACCGTAGCGGGTACTAGCACAGATACGCAGTATTTT.

This clone was recorded a few times. The chain uses TRBV20-1 and TRBJ1-1; D uncertain. V was clipped by 6 bases and J by 5 bases, with 10 bases between them. This CDR3 comprises 11 residues. CDR1 and CDR2 from the germline V gene are DFQATT and SNEGSKA (reference sequence). The DNA for the CDR3 is TGCAGTGCCGAGCGAGGAACTGAAGCTTTCTTT. This gives the protein CSAERGTEAFF.

The gene calls are TRBV14 and TRBJ2-5; D not resolved. The CDR3 has 11 residues. V dropped 1 base and J dropped 7 bases, with 4 bases sitting between them. The germline gives CDR1 SGHDN, CDR2 FVKESK. The CDR3 nucleotides are TGTGCCAGCAGCCAAGCCGTGACCCAGTACTTC. This sequence encodes CASSQAVTQYF. The variable domain in full, completed from reference TRBV14 and TRBJ2-5, reads EAGVTQFPSHSVIEKGQTVTLRCDPISGHDNLYWYRRVMGKEIKFLLHFVKESKQDESGMPNNRFLAERTGGTYSTLKVQPAELEDSGVYFCASSQAVTQYFGPGTRLLVL.

V is TRBV29-1 and J is TRBJ1-2; no clear D. The V gene lost 5 bases and the J gene lost 5 bases, with 9 bases spanning the gap. CDR3 length equals 11 residues. In germline, CDR1 is SQVTM, CDR2 ANQGSEA. The CDR3 DNA is TGCAGCGTTACGAATTCGTATGGCTACACCTTC. The encoded protein is CSVTNSYGYTF.

V and J are TRBV9 and TRBJ1-1; TRBD1 is a possible D gene (5 bases). V shed 3 bases and J shed 1 base, with 10 bases lying between them. CDR1 is SGDLS, CDR2 YYNGEE, per germline. This CDR3 has 14 amino acids. The CDR3 coding sequence is TGTGCCAGCAGCGCCCTAGACAGGAACACTGAAGCTTTCTTT. Translated, it gives CASSALDRNTEAFF.

The V call is TRBV6-1, the J call TRBJ2-7; TRBD1 might be the D (6 bases). The CDR3 sequence is 13 residues long. Trimming took 10 bases from V and 0 from J, leaving 13 bases between them. The germline V gene has CDR1 MNHNS and CDR2 SASEGT. The CDR3 DNA sequence: TGTGCCATCCTTGGGGACAACTCCTACGAGCAGTACTTC. Translated: CAILGDNSYEQYF.

This clone was seen only a few times. The chain employs TRBV7-2 and TRBJ1-5, with D possibly TRBD1 on 5 matching bases. The CDR3 loop spans 14 amino acids. Trimming removed 3 bases from V and 4 bases from J, with 10 bases in between. CDR1 is SGHTA, CDR2 FQGNSA, per germline. This chain's CDR3 is CASSLGQANQPQHF. The CDR3 coding sequence is TGTGCCAGCAGCTTGGGGCAGGCGAATCAGCCCCAGCATTTT.

The rearrangement links TRBV30 to TRBJ1-4, with TRBD1 matching over 7 bases. CDR1 and CDR2 (germline): GTSNPN, SVGIG (reference sequence). The CDR3 runs to 15 residues. V shed 5 bases and J 4 bases; nucleotides not matched to a gene: 10. The CDR3 is CAWQGGAWSNEKLFF. The CDR3 DNA reads TGTGCCTGGCAGGGGGGTGCCTGGAGTAATGAAAAACTGTTTTTT.